The rows below give T cell receptor beta chains drawn from one sample of a study of Ad26.COV2.S vaccination and SARS-CoV-2 variants. The data were produced by immunoSEQ multiplex PCR, yet TCRdb's version contains in-frame clones alone and is incomplete. The table lists 300,000 to 350,000 clones, 90% of them singletons. Specimen: peripheral blood, collected in a trial of Ad26.COV2.S vaccine versus placebo. The receptors were sampled from a person aged 18-60 years who received the Ad26.COV2.S COVID-19 vaccine or a placebo. CDR3s include the opening cysteine and the closing phenylalanine or tryptophan. Fields, in order: J gene, V gene, clone size, D gene, CDR3 DNA, CDR3 protein. D genes are given only for firm matches. Clone size, where shown, is once, few, many, or a class for clones that have expanded.

TRBJ1-1,TRBV7-9,.,.,TGCCTATGGGCCCTGGGAATGAACACTGAAGCTTTCTTT,CLWALGMNTEAFF
TRBJ1-2,TRBV6-5,.,TRBD1,TGTGCCAGCAGTCACGAGACAGGGGGCGGCTATGGCTACACCTTC,CASSHETGGGYGYTF
TRBJ2-2,TRBV5-1,.,TRBD1,TGCGCCAGCAGCCTCTGGACAGGGGTGGCAGGGGAGCTGTTTTTT,CASSLWTGVAGELFF
TRBJ2-1,TRBV6-2/TRBV6-3,.,TRBD2,TGTGCCAGCAGTTCGGGACTAGCAACCTACAATGAGCAGTTCTTC,CASSSGLATYNEQFF
TRBJ2-1,TRBV3-1/TRBV3-2,.,TRBD2,TGTGCCAGCAACCCAACTGGGAGGGCCCCATACAATGAGCAGTTCTTC,CASNPTGRAPYNEQFF
TRBJ2-1,TRBV9,once,.,TGTGCCAGCGGGGTAGAGAATGAGCAGTTCTTC,CASGVENEQFF
TRBJ1-4,TRBV5-6,.,.,TGTGCCAGCAGCTTGATTGGACGTCTGAATGAAAAACTGTTTTTT,CASSLIGRLNEKLFF
TRBJ2-1,TRBV13,.,TRBD1,TGTGCGACCTACGGGACAGGGTCCCATGAGCAGTTCTTC,CATYGTGSHEQFF
TRBJ2-7,TRBV5-1,.,TRBD2,TGCGCCAGCAGCTTGGGACTAGCGGGGAGCTCCTACGAGCAGTACTTC,CASSLGLAGSSYEQYF
TRBJ1-1,TRBV7-9,.,.,TGTGCCAGCAGCCCATTATCAGTTTACACTGAAGCTTTCTTT,CASSPLSVYTEAFF
TRBJ2-1,TRBV7-2,.,.,TGTGCCAGCAGCTTAGGGGGCGCCTCCTACAATGAGCAGTTCTTC,CASSLGGASYNEQFF
TRBJ1-2,TRBV7-8,.,.,TGTGCCAGCAGCTTAGATCCCGACAGTAGCTACACCTTC,CASSLDPDSSYTF
TRBJ2-3,TRBV11-2,.,.,TGTGCCTCGGGTCGCACAGATACGCAGTATTTT,CASGRTDTQYF
TRBJ1-6,TRBV7-2,.,.,TGTGCCAGCAGCTTAGGTGATTTACCCCTCCACTTT,CASSLGDLPLHF
TRBJ2-5,TRBV18,.,.,TGTGCCAGCTCACCCCAAGGAGGTGGTACGGAGACCCAGTACTTC,CASSPQGGGTETQYF
TRBJ1-1,TRBV7-2,.,TRBD1,TGTGCCAGCAGCTCGGAGGGGGCGAACACTGAAGCTTTCTTT,CASSSEGANTEAFF